The 13 T cell receptor beta chains below were found in one sample sequenced in a study of T-cell memory formation after mild COVID-19. TCRdb recomputed calls from the 5' RACE reads with MiXCR, one row per CDR3 protein. The sample has about 180,000 distinct CDR3 sequences, approximately 17% seen once. Sequenced input: PBMCs or a T cell subset sorted from them (not recorded which). The receptors derive from a young man who had mild COVID-19 (a few samples of this study predate the infection). Cell type and time point are not known.

In this sample, this clonotype turned up a few times. The CDR3 bases are TGTGCCAGCAGCCCCCGGGGTTTGCGGGGGGGCGGAAGTACGCAGTATTTT. Amino acids: CASSPRGLRGGGSTQYF. This chain links TRBV7-2 with TRBJ2-3; 9 nucleotides match TRBD2. J lost 8 bases, V lost 5 bases, and 17 bases had no gene match. The CDR3 sequence is 17 residues long. Germline CDR1 is SGHTA and CDR2 is FQGNSA.

There are a few counts of this clonotype. This chain connects TRBV4-2 to TRBJ2-5; 9 bases match TRBD2. In germline, CDR1 is LGHNA, CDR2 YNFKEQ. V lost 4 bases, J lost 5 bases, and 11 bases stayed unmatched. This CDR3 region has 16 residues. CDR3 bases: TGTGCCAGCAGCCCCGCGGGCGGGGGGGCGATGGAGACCCAGTACTTC. Protein: CASSPAGGGAMETQYF.

V and J are TRBV5-5 and TRBJ2-5, with D perhaps TRBD1 (5 bases). CDR3 length: 13 amino acids. CDR1 is SGHKS, CDR2 YYEKEE, per germline (reference sequence). V was pared by 3 bases and J by 3 bases, with 9 bases between. This CDR3 reads CASSWGWEETQYF. DNA for the CDR3: TGTGCCAGCAGCTGGGGCTGGGAAGAGACCCAGTACTTC.

This clonotype was seen more than once but under ten times. CDR3: CASSWTCEQYV. In DNA form, the CDR3 reads TGTGCCAGCAGCTGGACATGCGAGCAGTACGTC. The chain links TRBV7-2 to TRBJ2-7; D might be TRBD1 (5 bases). The length of the CDR3 is 11 residues. V lost 4 bases and J lost 6, with 7 bases in between. Germline lookup yields CDR1 SGHTA and CDR2 FQGNSA.

In its sample, this clonotype was seen once. The chain couples TRBV11-3 to TRBJ2-7; D is possibly TRBD2 (6 bases). CDR1 is SGHNT and CDR2 is YENEEA in the germline V gene. V gave up 5 bases and J gave up 4 bases, with 12 bases separating them. The CDR3 extends over 13 amino acids. The CDR3 DNA reads as TGTGCCAGCAGCAAAGGAGGGAATTACGAGCAGTACTTC. Encoded protein: CASSKGGNYEQYF.

The chain combines TRBV6-5 with TRBJ1-1; D is undetermined. CDR3 length: 11 residues. Germline lookup yields CDR1 MNHEY and CDR2 SVGAGI. V shed 10 bases and J shed 10 bases, with 16 bases lying between them. CDR3 amino acids: CATIGNGPAFF. DNA of the CDR3: TGTGCCACTATTGGCAACGGGCCAGCTTTCTTT.

This clonotype appeared a few times. This chain connects TRBV10-3 to TRBJ2-3; 7 bases fit TRBD2. This CDR3 is built from 14 residues. The V gene end was trimmed by 4 bases and the J gene end by 3 bases; junction bases not matched to a gene: 4. CDR1 and CDR2 (germline): ENHRY, SYGVKD. The CDR3 sequence: CAISGGGGTDTQYF. CDR3 sequence (DNA): TGTGCCATCAGTGGCGGGGGAGGGACAGATACGCAGTATTTT.

The chain is built from TRBV10-3 and TRBJ2-1, with TRBD2 identical over 14 bases. Per germline, CDR1 ENHRY and CDR2 SYGVKD. This CDR3 has 15 amino acids. Trimming removed 6 bases from V and 7 bases from J; junction bases left unmatched: 5. The CDR3 sequence: CAIRTSGGALNEQFF. The CDR3 DNA reads as TGTGCCATCAGGACTAGCGGGGGGGCCTTGAATGAGCAGTTCTTC.

This clonotype was recorded a few times. The chain joins TRBV28 to TRBJ2-1, with D maybe TRBD2 (5 bases). The length of the CDR3 is 15 residues. Trimming shortened V by 6 bases and J by 6 bases, and 18 bases separated the two germline ends. In germline, CDR1 is MDHEN, CDR2 SYDVKM. The CDR3 protein is CASSPRRRRGNEQFF. CDR3 nucleotides: TGTGCCAGCAGCCCCCGGAGACGTCGGGGCAATGAGCAGTTCTTC.

The V and J genes are TRBV6-5 and TRBJ2-7; D possibly uses TRBD1 or TRBD2 (5 bases each). This CDR3 has 15 amino acids. V dropped 6 bases and J dropped 3 bases, with 18 bases sitting between them. Germline V gives CDR1 MNHEY, CDR2 SVGAGI. The CDR3: CASSSTGTQDYEQYF. CDR3 nucleotide sequence: TGTGCCAGCAGCTCTACCGGGACGCAGGACTACGAGCAGTACTTC.

The chain combines TRBV10-3 with TRBJ2-7; maybe TRBD2 (5 bases). The germline gives CDR1 ENHRY, CDR2 SYGVKD. CDR3 length: 13 amino acids. With 7 bases removed from V and 0 bases from J, the gap between germline ends came to 10 bases. The CDR3 region has the DNA TGTGCCATCAAGGACTCCAGCTCCTACGAGCAGTACTTC. Its protein is CAIKDSSSYEQYF.

The chain recombines TRBV6-4 with TRBJ1-2; no reliable D call. The germline gives CDR1 MRHNA, CDR2 SNTAGT. CDR3 length: 14 residues. Trimming cost V 4 bases and J 0 bases, with 9 bases left between them. The CDR3 nucleotides are TGTGCCAGCAGTGCGGACGGAGCTAACTATGGCTACACCTTC. It yields the protein CASSADGANYGYTF.

V and J are TRBV7-2 and TRBJ1-4; D ambiguous. The V and J ends lost 5 bases and 11 bases respectively, with 15 bases between them. This CDR3 has 13 amino acids. Germline V gene data show CDR1 as SGHTA and CDR2 as FQGNSA. CDR3 protein: CASSPQGQGKLFF. CDR3 nucleotide sequence: TGTGCCAGCAGCCCACAAGGGCAAGGGAAACTGTTTTTT.